Listed below are T cell receptor beta chains from one sample, sequenced in a study of neurological immune-mediated disorders. One entry per CDR3 protein results from TCRdb running MiXCR on the 5' RACE reads. Of fewer than 60,000 distinct CDR3 sequences detected, approximately 10% appear once; the ten largest clones hold about 5.2%. Sample: PBMCs. These TCRs come from a man between 65 and 85 years old with HTLV-1-associated myelopathy (HAM/TSP). The CDR3 runs from the conserved cysteine through the conserved F or W. D genes are given only for firm matches. The size field is filled for only some rows; it gives once, few, many or a size class.

d_call: .; j_call: TRBJ2-3; v_call: TRBV5-5; clone_size: many; cdr3_aa: CASSFISQGQYF; cdr3_nt: TGTGCCAGCAGCTTCATCTCACAGGGGCAGTATTTT
d_call: .; j_call: TRBJ1-1; v_call: TRBV6-5; clone_size: many; cdr3_aa: CASSRLSPGALNTEAFF; cdr3_nt: TGTGCCAGCAGCCGCCTTTCGCCGGGGGCCTTGAACACTGAAGCTTTCTTT
d_call: TRBD1; j_call: TRBJ2-7; v_call: TRBV5-1; clone_size: many; cdr3_aa: CASSGGTGLLYEQYF; cdr3_nt: TGCGCCAGCAGTGGGGGGACAGGCCTTTTGTACGAGCAGTACTTC
d_call: .; j_call: TRBJ2-7; v_call: TRBV12-3/TRBV12-4; clone_size: many; cdr3_aa: CASSFEGRYEQYF; cdr3_nt: TGTGCCAGCAGTTTCGAGGGCCGGTACGAGCAGTACTTC
d_call: .; j_call: TRBJ2-3; v_call: TRBV18; clone_size: many; cdr3_aa: CASSPPGSATDTQYF; cdr3_nt: TGTGCCAGCTCACCACCGGGGTCAGCCACAGATACGCAGTATTTT
d_call: TRBD1; j_call: TRBJ1-5; v_call: TRBV27; clone_size: many; cdr3_aa: CASRERQGLNQPQHF; cdr3_nt: TGTGCCAGCAGGGAAAGACAGGGCTTAAATCAGCCCCAGCATTTT
d_call: .; j_call: TRBJ2-3; v_call: TRBV5-4; clone_size: .; cdr3_aa: CAMSEGVLMTDTQYF; cdr3_nt: TGTGCCATGAGCGAAGGCGTTTTGATGACAGATACGCAGTATTTT
d_call: .; j_call: TRBJ2-2; v_call: TRBV21-1; clone_size: many; cdr3_aa: CASFPGTRPKGIPNTNTGELFF; cdr3_nt: TGTGCCAGCTTTCCCGGGACTAGGCCAAAAGGGATTCCCAACACGAACACCGGGGAGCTGTTTTTT
d_call: .; j_call: TRBJ2-7; v_call: TRBV5-1; clone_size: many; cdr3_aa: CASSFYSYEQYF; cdr3_nt: TGCGCCAGCAGCTTTTACTCCTACGAGCAGTACTTC
d_call: .; j_call: TRBJ2-2; v_call: TRBV9; clone_size: many; cdr3_aa: CASSVSPRELFF; cdr3_nt: TGTGCCAGCAGCGTTTCCCCCCGGGAGCTGTTTTTT
d_call: .; j_call: TRBJ2-1; v_call: TRBV28; clone_size: many; cdr3_aa: CASIGPGGSNEQFF; cdr3_nt: TGTGCCAGCATTGGGCCAGGGGGGAGCAATGAGCAGTTCTTC
d_call: TRBD2; j_call: TRBJ2-1; v_call: TRBV5-1; clone_size: many; cdr3_aa: CASSETSGRANNEQFF; cdr3_nt: TGCGCCAGCAGCGAGACTAGCGGGAGGGCAAACAATGAGCAGTTCTTC
d_call: TRBD2; j_call: TRBJ2-1; v_call: TRBV7-2; clone_size: many; cdr3_aa: CASSRPFAGGRALF; cdr3_nt: TGTGCCAGCAGCCGACCTTTTGCGGGAGGTAGGGCCCTCTTC
d_call: .; j_call: TRBJ2-7; v_call: TRBV4-3; clone_size: many; cdr3_aa: CASSQARGYEQYF; cdr3_nt: TGCGCCAGCAGCCAAGCCCGAGGCTACGAGCAGTACTTC
d_call: .; j_call: TRBJ2-3; v_call: TRBV24-1; clone_size: .; cdr3_aa: CATSDPGLSTDTQYF; cdr3_nt: TGTGCCACCAGTGATCCGGGACTCAGCACAGATACGCAGTATTTT
d_call: .; j_call: TRBJ1-3; v_call: TRBV7-2; clone_size: many; cdr3_aa: CASSPGGSGNTIYF; cdr3_nt: TGTGCCAGCAGCCCGGGGGGGTCTGGAAACACCATATATTTT
d_call: .; j_call: TRBJ2-1; v_call: TRBV7-2; clone_size: many; cdr3_aa: CASTELVGNEQFF; cdr3_nt: TGTGCCAGCACAGAGTTGGTCGGGAATGAGCAGTTCTTC